This TCR beta chain was retrieved from a study of molecular identifiers for immune sequencing clone quantification. This clonotype was counted only a few times. Its antigen is unidentified. As CD8+CD4-CCR7+CD45RA+ cells, naive CD8 T cells were sorted. TCRdb ran MiXCR on the PCR reads and lists one entry per CDR3 protein. The sample contains under 600,000 distinct CDR3 sequences, about 21% of which appear only once. Trimming took 3 bases from V and 1 from J, leaving 18 bases between them. The CDR3 sequence is 17 residues long. From germline, CDR1 is MNHNY and CDR2 SVGAGI (reference sequence). General observations from the study: The study reportedly detected spiked Jurkat TCR RNA from one cell among around 1 million naive cells. Clone sizes could be underestimated for highly expanded clones when identical TCR molecules share a barcode.

This chain uses TRBV6-6 with TRBJ2-5; D is unclear. This clonotype was sampled from a human donor in good health. Some libraries in this study had Jurkat cell RNA spiked in. The sequenced material came from naive CD8+ T cells from blood, with Jurkat cell RNA spiked in. Subset indicated: FACS-sorted CD8+CD4-CCR7+CD45RA+ naive T cells. Here the CDR3 reads CASSYLKPLYPQETQYF. CDR3 nucleotides: TGTGCCAGCAGTTATCTCAAACCCCTCTACCCCCAAGAGACCCAGTACTTC.